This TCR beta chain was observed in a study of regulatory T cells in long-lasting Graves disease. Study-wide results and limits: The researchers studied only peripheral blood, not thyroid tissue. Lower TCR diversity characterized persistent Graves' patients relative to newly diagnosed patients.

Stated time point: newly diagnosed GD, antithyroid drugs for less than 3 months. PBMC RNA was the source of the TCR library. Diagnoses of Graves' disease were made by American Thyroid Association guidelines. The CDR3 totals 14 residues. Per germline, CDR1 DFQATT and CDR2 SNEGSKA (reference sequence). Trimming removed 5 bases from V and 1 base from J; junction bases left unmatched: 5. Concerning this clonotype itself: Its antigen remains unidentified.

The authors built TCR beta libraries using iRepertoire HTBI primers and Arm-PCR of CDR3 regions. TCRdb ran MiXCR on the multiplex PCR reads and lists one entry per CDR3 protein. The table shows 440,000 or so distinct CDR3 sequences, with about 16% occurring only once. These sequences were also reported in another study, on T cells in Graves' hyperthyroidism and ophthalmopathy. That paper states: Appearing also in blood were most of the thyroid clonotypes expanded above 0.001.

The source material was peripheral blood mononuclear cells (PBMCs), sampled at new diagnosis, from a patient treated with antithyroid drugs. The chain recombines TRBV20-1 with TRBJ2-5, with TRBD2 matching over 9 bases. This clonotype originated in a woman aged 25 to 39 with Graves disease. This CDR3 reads CSARAAGGQETQYF. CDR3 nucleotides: TGCAGTGCTCGAGCAGCGGGAGGCCAAGAGACCCAGTACTTC.